This T cell receptor beta chain was obtained from a study of shared clonotypes between healthy human individuals (dated by TCRdb to 2018 to 2021). Looking at the study overall: Three men and a couple of women, aged 18 to 49 years, made up the cohort. For each donor, three plates each were used for CD4 naive and CD4 memory, two plates were used for CD8 naive, and one plate was used for CD8 memory. Different laboratories and diverse techniques were used to prepare libraries and sequence TCR repertoires, to increase sequencing depth and limit assay-specific biases. Leukapheresis yielded between about 0.85 and 9.5 billion PBMCs per donor. To estimate repertoire size and how much clonotype sharing occurs between individuals, the study deeply sequenced the blood TCR repertoires of roughly 5 healthy adults.

The paper's findings and limits, for the study overall: Larger estimated clonotype richness was generally found for naive subsets than for memory subsets. Pairwise subsampling led to the expectation that sequencing depth would affect the degree of clonotype sharing among donors. Sampling was restricted to blood, and TCR repertoires in tissue are likely to differ from TCR repertoires in blood. Compared with non-shared clonotypes, the clonotypes found in all four sorted-subset donors had higher generation probabilities. Because the study included only a small number of donors, the genetic and exposure-history diversity represented was limited. Sharing across four donors was observed for about 4.8% of naive CD4, over 3% of naive CD8, roughly 2.3% of memory CD4, and less than 0.45% of memory CD8 clonotypes. Rarefaction of sorted-subset datasets indicated incomplete sequencing despite the large sequencing depth.

The donors were healthy, HIV-negative adults with no recently reported acute infections or vaccinations. All donors were Caucasian adults living in Nashville, Tennessee, USA. CD4+ T cells were enriched by magnetic negative selection, after which naive cells were positively selected on CD45RA and the negative fraction was taken as the memory subset. Blood was collected by leukapheresis, and PBMCs were isolated by Ficoll-Histopaque density gradient centrifugation and then cryopreserved in liquid nitrogen vapor phase. Analytical flow cytometry was used to check the purity and quantity of every magnetically sorted T cell population. Genomic DNA was isolated from each sorted fraction and quantified by UV absorbance on a Nanodrop 2000c. Using the deep immunoSEQ assay, multiplex PCR amplified TCR CDR3 regions from genomic DNA. Extracted genomic DNA from each cell subset was spread evenly across all wells of several immunoSEQ 96-well plates, with each plate serving as a replicate. For sorted subsets, around 200 ng genomic DNA, equal to 30,000 or so T cell genomes, was loaded into each replicate PCR. Purified libraries were measured with a Qubit 3.0 fluorometer, size-checked on a Bioanalyzer 2100, and measured again with the KAPA Library Quantification kit. Every immunoSEQ 96-well plate was sequenced on a separate single-read 150-cycle Illumina NextSeq 550 flow cell. The published analysis was carried out like this. Because the immunoSEQ output held only junctional sequences and lacked quality scores, the filtering could not match the filtering applied to full-length reads. Sequences were annotated with PyIR, a Python wrapper for IgBLAST v1.9, and V/J genes and CDR3 were assigned using IMGT germline references. Reads were filtered out if the reads had weak V/J assignments (E-value above 1e-6), no CDR3, stop codons, out-of-frame junctions, or ambiguous translated residues. V3J clonotypes were defined by identical inferred V gene, J gene, and CDR3 amino acid sequence. The percentage overlap between two repertoires was calculated by dividing the number of shared unique clonotypes by the size of the smaller repertoire. Three approaches were used to assess repertoire richness: RTK rarefaction, the Chao1 estimator, and Recon v2.1 estimates of unobserved clonotypes. Generation probabilities were computed with OLGA for all TCRbeta clonotypes obtained by the gDNA method from several donors. TCRdb stores this immuneACCESS table with in-frame sequences only. Part of the clones is absent; in the studies checked, under half of the shortfall reflects unresolved V genes, and no reason is known for the rest. V, J and clone size derive from that table, while D and trimming were established from the DNA sequence. Across this sample there are around 2.1 million clones, with approximately 94% seen only once. Of the sample, about 0.13% falls within the top ten clones.

With regard to this clone: It has no known antigen specificity. No much larger clone is present one base from it, and per-base qualities are unavailable.

The CDR3 holds 14 amino acids from the cysteine to the phenylalanine. The only DNA kept is the CDR3, 42 bases in frame from the first base. The germline V gene specifies MNHNS as CDR1 and SASEGT as CDR2. The V end loses 6 bases and the J end loses 4 bases, and a stretch of 12 bases separates them. The source of this sequence is a man between 18 and 29 years old in good health. The specimen sequenced was naive CD4+ T cells sorted from blood. What the cell subset or site label conveys for this sample: CD45RA+ positively selected. The V and J segments used are TRBV6-1 and TRBJ2-2; matching of 6 bases hints at TRBD2 as the D gene. The DNA sequence follows: TGTGCCAGCAGGCGGGGTGGGATCACCGGGGAGCTGTTTTTT. This gives the protein CASRRGGITGELFF.